This TCR beta chain was recorded in a study of T cells in Graves' hyperthyroidism and ophthalmopathy. Germline lookup yields CDR1 MNHEY and CDR2 SVGEGT. This CDR3 contains 14 residues. The V gene lost 6 bases and the J gene lost 5 bases, with 16 bases spanning the gap. Study findings and constraints: The model foresaw ophthalmopathy a median 6.5 months prior to onset.

This clonotype has a count of ten or more. The target antigen is unknown. Amplification targeted TCR beta CDR3 regions from RNA transcripts. TCR CDR3 regions were first amplified by RT-PCR with HTBI primers. TCRdb used MiXCR to reprocess the multiplex PCR reads, holding one entry per CDR3 protein. The data contain 640,000 or so distinct CDR3 sequences, over 12% of them seen just once; the ten biggest clones take up roughly 7.1%. Ophthalmopathy in the patients scored at least 3 on Clinical Activity Score and at least 4 on NOSPECS grade, lasting under 3 months. Reasons for excluding patients were uncontrolled infection, other autoimmune disease, pregnancy or lactation. Diagnostic decisions used clinical symptoms, serum thyroxine and TRAb, thyroid ultrasound and orbital computed tomography.

The TCR was taken from a young woman with Graves' ophthalmopathy. This chain links TRBV6-2 or TRBV6-3 with TRBJ1-1; D remains ambiguous. The sequenced material came from blood. The chain's CDR3 is CASSPAWGRTEAFF. Written as DNA, the CDR3 is TGTGCCAGCAGCCCTGCCTGGGGAAGGACTGAAGCTTTCTTT.